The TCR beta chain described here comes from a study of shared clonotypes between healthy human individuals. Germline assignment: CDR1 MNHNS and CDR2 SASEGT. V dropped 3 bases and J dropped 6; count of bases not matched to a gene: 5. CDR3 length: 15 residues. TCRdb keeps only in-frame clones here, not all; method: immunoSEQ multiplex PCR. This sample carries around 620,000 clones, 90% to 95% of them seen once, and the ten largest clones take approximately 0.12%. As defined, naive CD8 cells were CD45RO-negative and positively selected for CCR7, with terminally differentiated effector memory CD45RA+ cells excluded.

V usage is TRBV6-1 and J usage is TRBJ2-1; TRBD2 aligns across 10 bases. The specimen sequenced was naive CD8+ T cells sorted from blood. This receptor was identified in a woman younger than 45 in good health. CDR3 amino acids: CASSEVVAGGNEQFF. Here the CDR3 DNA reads TGTGCCAGCAGTGAGGTGGTAGCGGGAGGCAATGAGCAGTTCTTC.